These 26 T cell receptor beta chains came from one sample sequenced in a study of blood T cells in healthy people across ages. The authors ran a second PCR of 7 to 11 cycles using a sample-barcoded 5' primer and a J-beta primer mix. TCRdb re-called the 5' RACE reads with MiXCR, one entry per CDR3 protein. This table holds approximately 800,000 distinct CDR3 sequences, approximately 65% found once. Sequences were obtained from blood. These receptors were collected from a man aged 25 to 45 in good health.

This clonotype was seen more than once but under ten times. The chain recombines TRBV29-1 with TRBJ2-1, with TRBD1 matching over 9 bases. The germline gives CDR1 SQVTM, CDR2 ANQGSEA. The CDR3 totals 15 residues. The V gene end was trimmed by 7 bases and the J gene end by 7 bases; junction bases not matched to a gene: 14. The CDR3 coding sequence is TGCAGCGGCCGGACAGGGGCCCCAGGGGTGAATGAGCAGTTCTTC. Translation gives CSGRTGAPGVNEQFF.

This chain links TRBV20-1 with TRBJ2-6, with D hard to call. This CDR3 region has 14 residues. Germline V CDR1 and CDR2: DFQATT, SNEGSKA (reference sequence). Trimming removed 2 bases at V and 0 bases at J, with 5 bases between. CDR3: CSARYGSGANVLTF. CDR3 DNA: TGCAGTGCTAGATACGGCTCTGGGGCCAACGTCCTGACTTTC.

J is TRBJ2-1 and V is TRBV4-1; 7 nucleotides match TRBD1. With V trimmed by 4 bases and J by 8 bases, 11 bases remained unmatched. Germline V gene data show CDR1 as MGHRA and CDR2 as YSYEKL. The CDR3 extends over 15 amino acids. For the CDR3, the DNA is TGCGCCAGCAGCCGGGGACAGAGACAATTTTATGAGCAGTTCTTC. Residues: CASSRGQRQFYEQFF.

The chain combines TRBV6-5 with TRBJ2-2; D gene ambiguous. The CDR3 has 14 residues. Germline lookup yields CDR1 MNHEY and CDR2 SVGAGI. Trimming cost V 6 bases and J 4 bases, with 12 bases left between them. The CDR3 region has the DNA TGTGCCAGCAGCTCCGACCCGGCCACCGGGGAGCTGTTTTTT. Amino acid sequence: CASSSDPATGELFF.

The gene calls are TRBV20-1 and TRBJ2-7, with 13 bases identical to TRBD2. The J call may be in error: the DNA end matches TRBJ2-5 better. Germline CDR1 reads DFQATT; CDR2 reads SNEGSKA (reference sequence). The CDR3 covers 15 residues. In nucleotides, the CDR3 is TGCAGTGCTCGGACTAGCGGGGGAGCATCGGAGACCCAGTACTTC. Translated, it gives CSARTSGGASETQYF.

This clonotype has a handful of counts. The chain uses TRBV20-1 and TRBJ2-5; D ambiguous. Trimming took 2 bases from V and 5 from J, leaving 15 bases between them. The CDR3 sequence is 14 residues long. Germline V CDR1 and CDR2: DFQATT, SNEGSKA (reference sequence). DNA for the CDR3: TGCAGTGCTAGAATGGCTAGACCGGGTGAGACCCAGTACTTC. Amino acid sequence: CSARMARPGETQYF.

The chain employs TRBV9 and TRBJ2-1, with D unclear. Germline V lookup: CDR1 SGDLS, CDR2 YYNGEE. The CDR3 totals 14 residues. The V gene lost 0 bases and the J gene lost 3 bases, with 7 bases spanning the gap. The CDR3 DNA sequence: TGTGCCAGCAGCGTAGGCTTCCTCTACAATGAGCAGTTCTTC. Residues: CASSVGFLYNEQFF.

The V call is TRBV7-2, the J call TRBJ1-5; 12 bases agree with TRBD1. V lost 2 bases to trimming and J lost 6 bases; unmatched junction nucleotides: 2. Germline CDR1 reads SGHTA; CDR2 reads FQGNSA. The CDR3 is 15 residues long. The chain's CDR3 is CASSLSGQGAQPQHF. In nucleotides, the CDR3 is TGTGCCAGCAGCTTATCGGGACAGGGGGCTCAGCCCCAGCATTTT.

This chain joins TRBV28 and TRBJ1-6; the match to TRBD1 covers 8 bases. J gave up 6 bases and V 5 bases, and 6 bases lay outside the gene matches. This CDR3 is built from 15 residues. CDR1 is MDHEN, CDR2 SYDVKM, per germline. The CDR3, as DNA: TGTGCCAGCAGTGGCGTGGACAGGGCTAATTCACCCCTCCACTTT. It codes for CASSGVDRANSPLHF.

The chain combines TRBV4-1 with TRBJ1-6; TRBD1 is a possible D gene (5 bases). Germline CDR1 is MGHRA and CDR2 is YSYEKL. V lost 4 bases to trimming and J lost 10 bases, with 14 bases between them. This CDR3 has 14 residues. CDR3 amino acids: CASSLSQETSPLHF. The CDR3 DNA reads as TGCGCCAGCAGCCTCTCACAGGAAACGTCACCCCTCCACTTT.

The chain employs TRBV12-3 or TRBV12-4 and TRBJ2-7, with D perhaps TRBD1 or TRBD2 (5 bases each). V lost 3 bases and J lost 2, with 14 bases in between. This CDR3 is 15 amino acids long. CDR3 sequence (DNA): TGTGCCAGCAGTTTCCGGGACGACGAACCCTACGAGCAGTACTTC. Protein product: CASSFRDDEPYEQYF.

This chain joins TRBV7-2 and TRBJ2-4, with D possibly TRBD1 on 5 matching bases. Deletions cut 3 bases from V and 13 bases from J, with 16 bases between. Germline V CDR1 and CDR2: SGHTA, FQGNSA. The CDR3 extends over 13 amino acids. This CDR3 is CASSLYIGVEQYF. The CDR3 DNA reads as TGTGCCAGCAGCTTGTATATAGGGGTTGAGCAGTACTTC.

The rearrangement joins TRBV20-1 to TRBJ2-7; D not certain. The length of the CDR3 is 11 residues. Germline V gene lookup returns CDR1 DFQATT and CDR2 SNEGSKA (reference sequence). V was pared by 7 bases and J by 0 bases, with 7 bases between. The CDR3 here is CSVLLSYEQYF. CDR3 nucleotides: TGCAGTGTTCTTCTCTCCTACGAGCAGTACTTC.

This clonotype was seen only a few times. This chain links TRBV28 with TRBJ2-1, with a possible D match to TRBD1 (6 bases). Germline CDR1 reads MDHEN; CDR2 reads SYDVKM. This CDR3 spans 14 amino acids. Trimming cost V 3 bases and J 8 bases, with 14 bases left between them. CDR3 region: CASSLGQGFHEQFF. CDR3 nucleotides: TGTGCCAGCAGTTTGGGGCAGGGGTTCCATGAGCAGTTCTTC. The full variable domain, in which reference TRBV28 and TRBJ2-1 provide the parts outside the CDR3, is DVKVTQSSRYLVKRTGEKVFLECVQDMDHENMFWYRQDPGLGLRLIYFSYDVKMKEKGDIPEGYSVSREKKERFSLILESASTNQTSMYLCASSLGQGFHEQFFGPGTRLTVL.

The chain links TRBV29-1 to TRBJ2-1, with TRBD2 as a possible D gene (6 bases). This CDR3 comprises 11 residues. Germline assignment: CDR1 SQVTM and CDR2 ANQGSEA. Trimming left V 7 bases short and J 13 bases short, with 17 bases between. The CDR3 coding sequence is TGCAGCGCCCGCCCGGACGGGACTCAGTTCTTC. This gives the protein CSARPDGTQFF.

This chain uses TRBV30 with TRBJ2-1, with no clear D. The ends were cut back, 3 bases at V and 9 bases at J, with 6 bases in the middle. The CDR3 is 10 amino acids. CDR1 is GTSNPN and CDR2 is SVGIG in the germline V gene (reference sequence). CDR3 nucleotides: TGTGCCTGGAGGAACGGTGAGCAGTTCTTC. This encodes CAWRNGEQFF.

The gene calls are TRBV20-1 and TRBJ1-2; D not resolved. This CDR3 has 11 amino acids. Germline V CDR1 and CDR2: DFQATT, SNEGSKA (reference sequence). V dropped 8 bases and J dropped 6 bases, with 13 bases sitting between them. The CDR3 sequence is CSPLTRNGYTF. The CDR3 region has the DNA TGCAGTCCCCTAACGCGGAATGGCTACACCTTC.

This clonotype appeared a single time. The chain has TRBV7-2 and TRBJ2-2; D not certain. From germline, CDR1 is SGHTA and CDR2 FQGNSA. The CDR3 has 16 residues. V lost 5 bases, J lost 0 bases, and 13 bases lay in between. The CDR3 loop is CASSPRRIANTGELFF. The CDR3 DNA reads TGTGCCAGCAGCCCGCGACGGATAGCGAACACCGGGGAGCTGTTTTTT.

As DNA, the CDR3 is TGTGCCAGCAGTTTAGTCGCTAGCGGGGGACCGTACGAGCAGTACTTC. Translation: CASSLVASGGPYEQYF. V and J are TRBV27 and TRBJ2-7, with 10 bases identical to TRBD2. CDR3 length: 16 amino acids. V dropped 2 bases and J dropped 4; count of bases not matched to a gene: 8. The germline V gene encodes CDR1 MNHEY and CDR2 SMNVEV (reference sequence).

This rearrangement joins TRBV4-3 to TRBJ2-5; TRBD2 aligns across 8 bases. The germline CDR1 and CDR2 sequences are LGHNA and YSLEER. Trimming at V came to 1 base and at J to 11 bases, leaving 12 bases not matched to a gene. The CDR3 runs to 15 residues. In nucleotides, the CDR3 is TGCGCCAGCAGCCAAGGTAGCGGGGCAACCTACAAGCAGTACTTC. Its translation: CASSQGSGATYKQYF.

This chain connects TRBV7-2 to TRBJ2-2, with 8 nucleotides matching TRBD2. This CDR3 has 14 amino acids. Germline CDR1 is SGHTA and CDR2 is FQGNSA. The trim removed 0 bases at V and 6 bases at J, leaving 0 bases unmatched. CDR3 residues: CASSLALAAGELFF. The CDR3 DNA reads as TGTGCCAGCAGCTTAGCACTAGCGGCCGGGGAGCTGTTTTTT.

J is TRBJ2-3 and V is TRBV6-5, with TRBD1 matching over 9 bases. This CDR3 is 16 amino acids long. Looked up from germline, CDR1 is MNHEY and CDR2 is SVGAGI. V shed 6 bases, J shed 0 bases, and the junction held 7 bases outside the gene matches. CDR3 in amino acids: CASSTGGWGSTDTQYF. The CDR3 DNA reads TGTGCCAGCAGCACAGGGGGCTGGGGTAGCACAGATACGCAGTATTTT.

This chain links TRBV25-1 with TRBJ2-3; D uncertain. This CDR3 comprises 15 residues. Germline CDR1 reads MGHDK; CDR2 reads SYGVNS. Trimming removed 1 base at V and 2 bases at J, with 10 bases between. CDR3 nucleotide sequence: TGTGCCAGCAGTGAATGGTCAGGTCCCACAGATACGCAGTATTTT. It specifies CASSEWSGPTDTQYF.

This clonotype was observed a few times. The chain couples TRBV11-1 to TRBJ2-4, with TRBD1 matching over 11 bases. The CDR3 sequence is 17 residues long. The ends lost 2 bases at V and 6 bases at J; junction bases unmatched: 9. Germline CDR1 SGHAT, CDR2 FQDESV (reference sequence). Here the CDR3 DNA reads TGTGCCAGCAGCTTATTCCCAGGACAGGGGGCTGGAAACATTCAGTACTTC. It is translated as CASSLFPGQGAGNIQYF.

The CDR3 is CASSQEAGGYEQYF. CDR3 DNA: TGTGCCAGCAGCCAGGAAGCGGGGGGTTACGAGCAGTACTTC. V gene TRBV3-1 combines with J gene TRBJ2-7, with TRBD2 identical over 9 bases. J gave up 4 bases and V 3 bases, and 4 bases lay outside the gene matches. From germline, CDR1 is LGHDT and CDR2 YNNKEL (reference sequence). The CDR3 is 14 residues long.

V and J are TRBV11-3 and TRBJ2-3, with a weak D call TRBD2 (5 bases). Trimming took 3 bases from V and 0 from J, leaving 13 bases between them. CDR3 length: 16 amino acids. The germline CDR1 and CDR2 sequences are SGHNT and YENEEA. DNA for the CDR3: TGTGCCAGCAGCTTGGGTTTAGCGACGAGCACAGATACGCAGTATTTT. It translates to CASSLGLATSTDTQYF.